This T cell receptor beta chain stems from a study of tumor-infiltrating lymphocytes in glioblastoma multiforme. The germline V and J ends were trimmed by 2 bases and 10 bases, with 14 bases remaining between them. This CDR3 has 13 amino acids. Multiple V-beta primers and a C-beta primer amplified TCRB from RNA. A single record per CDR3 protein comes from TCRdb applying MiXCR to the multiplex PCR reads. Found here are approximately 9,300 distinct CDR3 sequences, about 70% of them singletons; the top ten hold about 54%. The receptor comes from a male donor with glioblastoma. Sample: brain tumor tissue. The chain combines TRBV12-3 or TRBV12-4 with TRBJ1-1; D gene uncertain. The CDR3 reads CASSLKDPLGAFF. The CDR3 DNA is TGTGCCAGCAGTTTAAAGGACCCCTTGGGAGCTTTCTTT.